This T cell receptor (beta chain) was sequenced in a study of blood T cell repertoires in COVID-19. Assay used: immunoSEQ multiplex PCR; TCRdb lists only in-frame clones, some missing. The data contain a few hundred thousand clones, roughly 80% of them singletons. The sequence was collected from a man in his sixties who had recovered from COVID-19. Source material: peripheral blood.

This CDR3 reads CASSQRTSGSRSYEQYF. As DNA, the CDR3 is TGTGCCAGCAGTCAACGGACTAGCGGGAGTCGGTCCTACGAGCAGTACTTC. The genes are TRBV6-2 or TRBV6-3 and TRBJ2-7; 13 nucleotides match TRBD2. J was trimmed by 1 base and V by 5 bases; bases with no gene match: 8. CDR3 length equals 17 residues. Germline lookup yields CDR1 MNHEY and CDR2 SVGEGT.